A single sample is the source of the 10 T cell receptor beta chains below, sequenced in a study of T cells in Graves' hyperthyroidism and ophthalmopathy. Regions amplified from RNA transcripts were the TCR beta CDR3 regions. TCR CDR3 regions were first amplified by RT-PCR with HTBI primers. Using its own MiXCR run on the multiplex PCR reads, TCRdb lists one record per CDR3 protein. The sample carries nearly 750,000 distinct CDR3 sequences, roughly a third recorded once. Sequencing used blood. The receptors stem from a middle-aged woman with Graves' hyperthyroidism.

CDR3 sequence: CASSLGSSNTGELFF. In DNA, the CDR3 is TGCGCCAGCAGCTTAGGCAGCTCGAACACCGGGGAGCTGTTTTTT. This rearrangement joins TRBV5-1 to TRBJ2-2; D remains ambiguous. Germline V lookup: CDR1 SGHRS, CDR2 YFSETQ. This CDR3 region has 15 residues. With 2 bases removed from V and 0 bases from J, the gap between germline ends came to 8 bases.

Only a few counts were recorded for this clonotype. The junction and the germline gene differ at one end; a read error may be behind it. This chain uses TRBV11-3 with TRBJ1-1; D gene uncertain. This CDR3 has 14 amino acids. Germline CDR1 SGHNT, CDR2 YENEEA. CDR3 sequence reads: CASSQDLGLLEAFF. The CDR3 bases are TGCGCCAGCAGCCAAGACCTAGGACTTTTAGAAGCTTTCTTT.

The sample holds many counts of this clonotype. The genes are TRBV10-3 and TRBJ2-7; D remains ambiguous. The ends were cut back, 3 bases at V and 7 bases at J, with 10 bases in the middle. Germline CDR1 ENHRY, CDR2 SYGVKD. This CDR3 contains 12 residues. The CDR3 DNA reads as TGTGCCATCAGTGAAGGGCTGGGGGAGCAGTACTTC. This sequence encodes CAISEGLGEQYF.

This clonotype was recorded many times. V is TRBV4-3 and J is TRBJ2-7, with D unresolved. Germline assignment: CDR1 LGHNA and CDR2 YSLEER. V lost 3 bases and J lost 5, with 11 bases in between. This CDR3 region has 13 residues. CDR3 DNA: TGCGCCAGCAGCCAGGTTCTAGAGAACGAGCAGTACTTC. Protein: CASSQVLENEQYF.

The rearrangement links TRBV7-8 to TRBJ2-5; TRBD2 matches 8 bases. The CDR3 totals 14 residues. Germline V gives CDR1 SGHVS, CDR2 FQNEAQ. V gave up 8 bases and J gave up 4 bases; unmatched junction bases: 9. Here the CDR3 reads CASAKATSGETQYF. As DNA, the CDR3 is TGTGCCAGCGCGAAGGCAACTAGCGGAGAGACCCAGTACTTC.

The table lists this clonotype with many counts. The chain is built from TRBV7-2 and TRBJ1-2; D is uncertain. CDR1 is SGHTA, CDR2 FQGNSA, per germline. The CDR3 runs 15 residues. V was trimmed by 2 bases and J by 1 base, leaving 11 bases between them. The CDR3 reads CASSLLWSNNYGYTF. The CDR3 DNA is TGTGCCAGCAGCTTACTGTGGAGTAATAACTATGGCTACACCTTC. Combining the CDR3 with reference TRBV7-2 and TRBJ1-2 gives the whole variable domain GAGVSQSPSNKVTEKGKDVELRCDPISGHTALYWYRQSLGQGLEFLIYFQGNSAPDKSGLPSDRFSAERTGGSVSTLTIQRTQQEDSAVYLCASSLLWSNNYGYTFGSGTRLTVV.

The chain employs TRBV7-2 and TRBJ2-3; unclear D gene. Trimming shortened V by 4 bases and J by 3 bases, and 8 bases separated the two germline ends. CDR1 and CDR2 (germline): SGHTA, FQGNSA. The CDR3 has 13 residues. The CDR3 loop reads CASSSRMTDTQYF. CDR3 coding DNA: TGTGCCAGCAGCTCCAGAATGACAGATACGCAGTATTTT.

A note on this clonotype: A much larger clone differs by one base, so this may be a read error. The chain joins TRBV20-1 to TRBJ2-7, with D possibly being TRBD1 (5 bases). TRBJ2-1 explains the end of the DNA better; the J call may be wrong. CDR3 length equals 16 residues. Germline loops: CDR1 DFQATT, CDR2 SNEGSKA (reference sequence). CDR3 DNA sequence: TGCAGTGCTAGAGATGTTAGGCAGGGCACACAAAACGAGCAGTTCTTC. Translating it yields CSARDVRQGTQNEQFF.

The chain joins TRBV4-3 to TRBJ1-1; possibly TRBD1 for D (5 bases). The CDR3 totals 15 residues. V lost 6 bases to trimming and J lost 1 base, with 15 bases between them. CDR1 is LGHNA and CDR2 is YSLEER in the germline V gene. The CDR3 DNA reads as TGCGCCAGCAGTCATTACAGTGGGGCGAACACTGAAGCTTTCTTT. The encoded protein is CASSHYSGANTEAFF.

This clonotype was counted between two and nine times. One end of the junction varies from germline; a read error may be responsible. The chain links TRBV5-1 to TRBJ1-6; 10 bases fit TRBD1. Germline V gene data show CDR1 as SGHRS and CDR2 as YFSETQ. The CDR3 is made up of 17 amino acids. The CDR3 DNA reads TGTGCCAGCAGCATCGACAGGGGGCGGAGGGTGAATTCACCCCTCCACTTT. As protein: CASSIDRGRRVNSPLHF.